This is a list of T cell receptor beta chains from one sample in a study of spatial heterogeneity in lung cancer. One entry per CDR3 protein, called by TCRdb with MiXCR from the 5' RACE reads. The table lists about 35,000 distinct CDR3 sequences, roughly 3% of them singletons. The source was normal lung tissue next to the tumor, collected at surgery. The receptors derive from a male donor with early-stage non-small cell lung cancer. Both conserved end residues are part of each CDR3. Fields, in order: D gene, clone size, J gene, V gene, CDR3 DNA, CDR3 protein. D genes are given only for firm matches. Rows give clone size only sometimes, using once, few, many, or a class for an expanded clone.

D: .; size: many; J: TRBJ1-5; V: TRBV19; DNA: TGTGCCAGTAGTATACCGGGTGGGAGAAGCAATCAGCCCCAGCATTTT; CDR3: CASSIPGGRSNQPQHF
D: .; size: many; J: TRBJ2-7; V: TRBV18; DNA: TGTGCCAGCTCACCCGGCAGTATATCTCCGTACGAGCAGTACTTC; CDR3: CASSPGSISPYEQYF
D: TRBD2; size: many; J: TRBJ2-3; V: TRBV11-3; DNA: TGTGCCAGCAGCTTGGGCGGGAGGAGCACAGATACGCAGTATTTT; CDR3: CASSLGGRSTDTQYF
D: .; size: few; J: TRBJ2-1; V: TRBV10-2; DNA: TGCGCCAGCAGCACCAGGTGGGGAGGATCCTACAATGAGCAGTTCTTC; CDR3: CASSTRWGGSYNEQFF
D: TRBD2; size: .; J: TRBJ2-1; V: TRBV7-2; DNA: TGTGCCAGCAGCCCCTGGGGGGGAGTGAGAGATGAGCAGTTCTTC; CDR3: CASSPWGGVRDEQFF
D: .; size: many; J: TRBJ2-3; V: TRBV20-1; DNA: TGCAGTGCTAGTTCGTCTCTTGGCGGCACAGATACGCAGTATTTT; CDR3: CSASSSLGGTDTQYF
D: .; size: many; J: TRBJ2-3; V: TRBV5-5; DNA: TGTGCCAGCTTAGGGGGACACTCGAGCACAGATACGCAGTATTTT; CDR3: CASLGGHSSTDTQYF
D: .; size: many; J: TRBJ1-1; V: TRBV11-2; DNA: TGTGCCAGCAGCTTAGAAGGGTGGTCCACTGAAGCTTTCTTT; CDR3: CASSLEGWSTEAFF
D: .; size: many; J: TRBJ1-4; V: TRBV28; DNA: TGTGCCAGCAGTCCCGGAACCCTCTGGGGGCTGGGAGAAAAACTGTTTTTT; CDR3: CASSPGTLWGLGEKLFF
D: .; size: many; J: TRBJ2-3; V: TRBV5-4; DNA: TGTGCCAGCAGCTTGGTCGCAGATACGCAGTATTTT; CDR3: CASSLVADTQYF
D: .; size: .; J: TRBJ2-6; V: TRBV7-3; DNA: TGTGCCAGCAGCTTAAGTGTTGGGGCCAACGTCCTGACTTTC; CDR3: CASSLSVGANVLTF
D: .; size: many; J: TRBJ1-6; V: TRBV20-1; DNA: TGCAGTGCCGACCAGATGAGCTCCTATAATTCACCCCTCCACTTT; CDR3: CSADQMSSYNSPLHF
D: TRBD2; size: many; J: TRBJ2-4; V: TRBV15; DNA: TGTGCCACCAGCAGAGTCGGGGGAGGGCCTGTATTTCAGTACTTC; CDR3: CATSRVGGGPVFQYF
D: .; size: many; J: TRBJ2-1; V: TRBV10-1; DNA: TGCGCCAGCAGTGCCAGCGGGCCCGGCAATGAGCAGTTCTTC; CDR3: CASSASGPGNEQFF
D: .; size: many; J: TRBJ1-4; V: TRBV6-1; DNA: TGTGCCAGCCAAAAAACAGGGCCGAATGAAAAACTGTTTTTT; CDR3: CASQKTGPNEKLFF
D: .; size: many; J: TRBJ1-4; V: TRBV5-1; DNA: TGCGCCAGCAGCCCCTTTCGTGGGGCTGGATTTGGTGAAAAACTGTTTTTT; CDR3: CASSPFRGAGFGEKLFF